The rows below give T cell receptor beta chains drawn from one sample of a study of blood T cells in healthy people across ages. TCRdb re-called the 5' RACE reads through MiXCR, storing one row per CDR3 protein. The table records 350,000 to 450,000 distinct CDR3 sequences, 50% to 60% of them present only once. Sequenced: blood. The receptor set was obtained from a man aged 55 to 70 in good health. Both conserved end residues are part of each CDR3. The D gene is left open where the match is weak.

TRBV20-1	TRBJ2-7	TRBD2	CSARVPSAGGEQYF
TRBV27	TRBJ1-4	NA	CASSFSGAASGKLFF
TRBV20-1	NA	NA	CSAGKNVGVYEQYF
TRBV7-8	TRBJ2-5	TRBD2	CASSSRWGLAVLLEETQYF
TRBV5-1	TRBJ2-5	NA	CASSLEGSGETQYF
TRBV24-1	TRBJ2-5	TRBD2	CATSDGLAGNNEQYF
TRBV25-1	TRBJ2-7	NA	CASSDPHGSSYEQYF
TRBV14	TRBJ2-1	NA	CASSQDWYEQFF
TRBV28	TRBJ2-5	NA	CASRGFNEQYF
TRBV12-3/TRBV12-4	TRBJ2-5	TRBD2	CASSTRLAGETQYF
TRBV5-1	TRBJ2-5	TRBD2	CASSANSGGALAQYF
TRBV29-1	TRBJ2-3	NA	CSPRDLGDTQYF
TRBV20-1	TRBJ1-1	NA	CSAATGGTEAFF
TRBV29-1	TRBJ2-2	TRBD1	CSVAAGTGMTGELFF
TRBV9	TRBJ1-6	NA	CASSIGTLGDRNSPPHF
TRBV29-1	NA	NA	CSALAETGTYEQYF
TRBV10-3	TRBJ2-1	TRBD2	CAISRGGNEQFF
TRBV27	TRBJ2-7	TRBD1	CASRMGGTGTYEQYF
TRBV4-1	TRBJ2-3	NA	CASSQDRPIAVTDTQYF
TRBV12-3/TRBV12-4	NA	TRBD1	CASSTRQGVETQYF
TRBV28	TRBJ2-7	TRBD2	CASRPLAETHEQYF
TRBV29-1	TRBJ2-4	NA	CSVVGGGTEGGEQYF
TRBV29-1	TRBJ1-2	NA	CSVAGERYGYTF
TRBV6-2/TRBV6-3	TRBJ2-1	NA	CASSYRENNEQFF
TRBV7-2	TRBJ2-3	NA	CASSPRTLGTDTQYF
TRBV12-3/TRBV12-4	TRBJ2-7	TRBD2	CASTRAGGPSNEQYF
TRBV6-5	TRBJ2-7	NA	CASSYLKGREQYF
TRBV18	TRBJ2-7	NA	CASSSYEGEQYF
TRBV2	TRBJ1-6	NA	CASSRDPNSPLHF
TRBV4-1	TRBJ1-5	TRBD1	CASSQQGAGNQPQHF
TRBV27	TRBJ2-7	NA	CASSFVPTYEQYF
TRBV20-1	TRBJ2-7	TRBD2	CSARDGGLAAYEQYF
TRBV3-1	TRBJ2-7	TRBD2	CASSQEGGEQYF
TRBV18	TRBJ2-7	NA	CASSPPTSLYEQYF
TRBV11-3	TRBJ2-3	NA	CASSLLGTTDTQYF
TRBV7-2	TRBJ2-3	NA	CASSFGRNTQYF
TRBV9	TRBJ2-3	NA	CASSVGAPDSTDTQYF
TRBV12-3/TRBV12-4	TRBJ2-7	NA	CASSLARDNPYEQYF
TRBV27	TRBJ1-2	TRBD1	CASSSPGQGESYGYTF
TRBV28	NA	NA	CASSLKPYEQYF
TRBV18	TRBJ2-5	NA	CASSPSETQYF
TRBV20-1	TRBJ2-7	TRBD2	CSPSRGGRGEQYF
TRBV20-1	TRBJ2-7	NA	CSARDGGYEQYF
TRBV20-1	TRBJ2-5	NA	CSATSRNEYQETQYF
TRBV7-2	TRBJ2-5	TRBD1	CASTSDRGETQYF
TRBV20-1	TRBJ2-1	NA	CSVPMGWQGKNEQFF
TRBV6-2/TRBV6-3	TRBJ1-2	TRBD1	CASSHRDRPYGYTF
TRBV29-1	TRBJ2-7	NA	CSGVGLSYEQYF